The T cell receptor beta chain described here comes from a study of T cells in localized non-small cell lung cancer. Study results and caveats: Longer overall survival was associated with a higher density of T cells in the blood. Adjacent lung had a median roughly 58 of the 100 largest tumor clones. Uninvolved adjacent lung showed higher T cell clonality than tumor. One tumor region alone was sequenced, and heterogeneity therefore remains possible.

Regarding this clone: Its antigen is as yet unknown.

Some clones are missing from TCRdb's copy, which holds only in-frame ones; the method was immunoSEQ multiplex PCR. The table lists tens of thousands of clones, about nine tenths of them singletons, with 2.1% in the top ten. The J segment lost 6 bases and the V segment lost 0 bases, leaving 14 bases of the junction unmatched. The CDR3 loop spans 18 amino acids. The germline CDR1 and CDR2 sequences are SGHNT and YYREEE (reference sequence). This clonotype originated in a female donor at least 60 years old with stage I lung adenocarcinoma. Sequenced material: peripheral blood, taken before any cancer treatment. V and J are TRBV5-4 and TRBJ2-3; 9 bases map to TRBD2. The CDR3 spells CASSLDRAGGATFDTQYF. The DNA for the CDR3 is TGTGCCAGCAGCTTGGATCGGGCGGGGGGGGCGACGTTCGATACGCAGTATTTT.